This T cell receptor (beta chain) was captured by sequencing in a study of beta chain features in type 1 diabetes (dated by TCRdb to between 2018 and 2020). As for the study more broadly: Mean age, gender distribution, total cell number and subset yield were not different between patients and healthy donors. Across all samples, approximately 100 million sorted cells were examined, and cell number per subset correlated strongly with RNA yield. In the study, recently diagnosed type 1 diabetes patients and matched healthy donors were compared on the TCRB repertoires of their sorted circulating CD4+ T cell subsets. Regulatory and stem cell-like memory subsets were obtained from only 8 patients and roughly eight healthy donors, while naive and central memory subsets were obtained from all 30 or so donors.

From each donor, a single peripheral blood sample of 90 to 150 mL on average was drawn into heparinised tubes. A BD FACSAria II and a panel including CD45RO, CCR7, CD25, CD127, CD95 and CD27 were used to sort naive, central memory, regulatory and stem cell-like memory CD4+ T cells. All sorted populations exceeded 95% purity. PBMCs were isolated immediately by Lymphoprep density gradient centrifugation and stained directly without culture. To minimize batch effects, samples were stained and sorted in pairs, one healthy donor with one patient per experiment. As to this clone: Its antigen is not yet known. Nothing much larger sits one base from this clone, and base qualities are not available.

The entire isolated RNA was reverse transcribed using the High Capacity cDNA Reverse Transcription Kit, and thus expressed TCRB transcripts were sequenced. Naive, central memory and regulatory T cell samples underwent deep immunoSEQ sequencing, averaging about 3.5 million total reads per sample. After sorted cells were lysed in RLT buffer, RNA was extracted with DNase-treated RNeasy Micro or Mini kits, with the choice depending on cell number. To prevent cross-contamination, each cell subset was processed individually, whereas patient and healthy donor samples were processed jointly. Using the immunoSEQ multiplex PCR, TCRB sequences were amplified from cDNA into 87-bp fragments spanning the CDR3 region. The amplicons were sequenced using the Illumina HiSeq platform. On the study's bioinformatics: PCR bias was corrected computationally using synthetic template baselines, and reads within Hamming distance 2 were collapsed, with unmergeable singletons discarded. By aligning reads against IMGT, V, D and J genes, CDR3 length, and insertions or deletions at six rearrangement sites were assigned. Within each subset, clonotype counts were normalized to the number of sorted cells before true diversity and Gini coefficients were calculated with the tcR R package. Repertoire sharing was quantified using the overlap coefficient calculated on TCRB nucleotide sequences. Out-of-frame TCRB sequences from naive cells were analyzed to stand in for the pre-selection repertoire. In its TCRdb copy, this immuneACCESS table keeps in-frame sequences only and misses some clones. Where compared with another copy, unresolved V genes explain less than half of these, and the others have no known cause. V, J and clone size were drawn from that table, and D and trimming were deduced from the DNA. For this sample the table gives 350,000 to 450,000 clones, of which approximately 15% were detected only once. The ten largest clones add up to roughly 0.036% of the sample.

General findings and caveats noted by the study authors: PCR may preferentially amplify shorter templates, but because patient and control samples were amplified and corrected together, any resulting skew would affect both groups equally. Fewer insertions and more nucleotide deletions at VDJ recombination sites were observed in patients with type 1 diabetes, implying thymic rearrangement abnormalities. A moderate but significant shortening of TCRB CDR3 length was observed in type 1 diabetes patients in all four CD4+ subsets. Naive, central memory and regulatory TCRB repertoires appeared to be more similar among patients than among healthy donors. HLA sub-analyses involved small numbers of individuals, so any influence of HLA type on TCRB rearrangement remained unresolved. Because cDNA rather than genomic DNA was sequenced, highly expressing activated cells could have been over-represented, although no difference in activation and CD3 levels was found between groups.

Source material: naive CD4+ T cells from blood. Read against the paper, the sample's cell subset or site label means: true naive CD4+ T cells. The sequence derives from a man younger than 45 in good health.

The DNA is as follows: TGTGCCAGCAGCCCCGCACAGGGAAACTATGGCTACACCTTC. Its coded protein is CASSPAQGNYGYTF. The rearrangement joined TRBV7-9 to TRBJ1-2, and perhaps TRBD1 as D gene, on 6 matching bases. Trimming costs V 5 bases and J 2 bases, and their ends lie 12 bases apart. The CDR3 measures 14 amino acids from cysteine to phenylalanine. Only the CDR3 DNA is retained, 42 bases long and in frame from the first base. Looking up the germline V gene (reference sequence) yields CDR1 SEHNR and CDR2 FQNEAQ.